These 30 T cell receptor beta chains came from one sample sequenced in a study of T cell responses to AZD1222 COVID-19 vaccine. The protocol was immunoSEQ multiplex PCR, while the TCRdb copy is restricted to in-frame clones and leaves out a portion. The repertoire consists of about 66,000 clones, with roughly 87% occurring once and the leading ten covering roughly 17%. The sample consisted of peripheral blood, taken on day 0 of AZD1222 vaccination. These receptors all come from an adult in good health.

The V gene is TRBV11-2, the J gene TRBJ1-1; 8 nucleotides match TRBD1. Germline V lookup: CDR1 SGHAT, CDR2 FQNNGV. V lost 7 bases to trimming and J lost 4 bases; unmatched junction nucleotides: 2. CDR3 length: 12 residues. CDR3 region: CASTTGGTEAFF. DNA for the CDR3: TGTGCCAGCACAACAGGGGGCACTGAAGCTTTCTTT. The whole variable domain, filled in from reference TRBV11-2 and TRBJ1-1, reads EAGVAQSPRYKIIEKRQSVAFWCNPISGHATLYWYQQILGQGPKLLIQFQNNGVVDDSQLPKDRFSAERLKGVDSTLKIQPAKLEDSAVYLCASTTGGTEAFFGQGTRLTVV.

CDR3 bases: TGTGCCTGGAGTATAAACTACGAGCAGTACTTC. The encoded protein is CAWSINYEQYF. V gene TRBV30 combines with J gene TRBJ2-7, with D hard to call. V lost 2 bases and J 3 bases, leaving 5 bases between the germline ends. CDR3 length: 11 amino acids. The V gene's germline CDR1 is GTSNPN and CDR2 SVGIG (reference sequence). The whole variable domain, remainder taken from reference TRBV30 and TRBJ2-7, is SQTIHQWPATLVQPVGSPLSLECTVEGTSNPNLYWYRQAAGRGLQLLFYSVGIGQISSEVPQNLSASRPQDRQFILSSKKLLLSDSGFYLCAWSINYEQYFGPGTRLTVT.

The CDR3 loop is CASSRGLTGNTIYF. The DNA of the CDR3 is TGTGCCAGCAGCCGGGGGCTGACTGGAAACACCATATATTTT. The V and J genes are TRBV5-4 and TRBJ1-3; D is perhaps TRBD1 (6 bases). This CDR3 spans 14 amino acids. Germline CDR1 reads SGHNT; CDR2 reads YYREEE (reference sequence). V lost 4 bases and J 2 bases, leaving 10 bases between the germline ends.

The gene calls are TRBV3-1 (or the pseudogene TRBV3-2) and TRBJ2-1, with unresolved D. Trimming cost V 0 bases and J 1 base, with 7 bases left between them. The CDR3 consists of 15 residues. Germline V gives CDR1 LGHDT, CDR2 YNNKEL (reference sequence). CDR3 bases: TGTGCCAGCAGCCAAGATGGGCCTTCCTACAATGAGCAGTTCTTC. This sequence encodes CASSQDGPSYNEQFF.

V and J are TRBV15 and TRBJ2-3; D gene ambiguous. V gave up 2 bases and J gave up 4 bases, with 7 bases separating them. The CDR3 length is 13 residues. CDR1 is LNHNV and CDR2 is YYDKDF in the germline V gene (reference sequence). The CDR3: CATSRKGSDTQYF. DNA for the CDR3: TGTGCCACCAGCAGAAAGGGTTCAGATACGCAGTATTTT. Full variable domain (remainder filled in from reference TRBV15 and TRBJ2-3): DAMVIQNPRYQVTQFGKPVTLSCSQTLNHNVMYWYQQKSSQAPKLLFHYYDKDFNNEADTPDNFQSRRPNTSFCFLDIRSPGLGDTAMYLCATSRKGSDTQYFGPGTRLTVL.

The chain employs TRBV5-1 and TRBJ2-1; 12 nucleotides align to TRBD1. CDR3 length: 16 amino acids. With 4 bases clipped from V and 5 bases from J, the junction kept 7 bases outside the gene matches. CDR1 SGHRS and CDR2 YFSETQ come from the germline V gene. CDR3 residues: CASSPGTGGKHNEQFF. In DNA, the CDR3 is TGCGCCAGCAGCCCTGGGACAGGGGGCAAGCACAATGAGCAGTTCTTC. Looking up the rest from reference TRBV5-1 and TRBJ2-1 gives the full variable domain: KAGVTQTPRYLIKTRGQQVTLSCSPISGHRSVSWYQQTPGQGLQFLFEYFSETQRNKGNFPGRFSGRQFSNSRSEMNVSTLELGDSALYLCASSPGTGGKHNEQFFGPGTRLTVL.

The chain couples TRBV28 to TRBJ2-7; 8 bases fit TRBD1. Trimming cost V 3 bases and J 7 bases; bases outside gene matches: 8. In germline, CDR1 is MDHEN, CDR2 SYDVKM. CDR3 length: 14 amino acids. The CDR3 here is CASSFDRGIREQYF. In DNA form, the CDR3 reads TGTGCCAGCAGTTTTGACAGGGGAATAAGGGAGCAGTACTTC.

V gene TRBV3-1 (or the pseudogene TRBV3-2) combines with J gene TRBJ2-5; TRBD1 is a possible D gene (5 bases). CDR3 size: 14 residues. CDR1 and CDR2 from the germline V gene are LGHDT and YNNKEL (reference sequence). Between the trimmed V and J ends, which lost 1 base and 5 bases, there was a span of 11 bases. CDR3 DNA: TGTGCCAGCAGCCAAGGTCTGGGGCCCGAGACCCAGTACTTC. Translated, it gives CASSQGLGPETQYF.

The rearrangement uses TRBV18 and TRBJ1-3; the match to TRBD1 covers 9 bases. This CDR3 region has 15 residues. Germline V lookup: CDR1 KGHSH, CDR2 LQKENI. V was clipped by 6 bases and J by 3 bases; unmatched bases: 6. Here the CDR3 DNA reads TGTGCCAGCTCCCCCGGGACAGGGAGTGGAAACACCATATATTTT. This translates into CASSPGTGSGNTIYF.

The V and J genes are TRBV19 and TRBJ2-7; D tentatively fits TRBD1 or TRBD2 (5 bases each). V lost 6 bases and J lost 4, with 13 bases in between. The CDR3 contains 13 residues. Germline CDR1 and CDR2: LNHDA and SQIVND (reference sequence). This CDR3 reads CASSEGKSYEQYF. CDR3 DNA: TGTGCCAGTAGCGAGGGGAAAAGTTACGAGCAGTACTTC. The entire variable domain, with the rest obtained from reference TRBV19 and TRBJ2-7, is as follows: DGGITQSPKYLFRKEGQNVTLSCEQNLNHDAMYWYRQDPGQGLRLIYYSQIVNDFQKGDIAEGYSVSREKKESFPLTVTSAQKNPTAFYLCASSEGKSYEQYFGPGTRLTVT.

V and J are TRBV2 and TRBJ2-2; 7 bases are shared with TRBD1. The V gene's germline CDR1 is SNHLY and CDR2 FYNNEI. CDR3 size: 15 residues. Trimming removed 6 bases from V and 1 base from J; junction bases left unmatched: 5. CDR3: CASSAGTVNTGELFF. The CDR3, as DNA: TGTGCCAGCAGCGCCGGGACAGTGAACACCGGGGAGCTGTTTTTT.

The chain employs TRBV30 and TRBJ2-7; D might be TRBD2 (5 bases). The CDR3 has 13 amino acids. The V and J ends lost 3 bases and 6 bases respectively, with 15 bases between them. CDR1 and CDR2 (germline): GTSNPN, SVGIG (reference sequence). CDR3 in amino acids: CAWSRDLMPEQYF. The CDR3 nucleotides read TGTGCCTGGAGCCGGGATCTTATGCCCGAGCAGTACTTC.

The chain combines TRBV11-3 with TRBJ2-7; maybe TRBD1 (6 bases). Per germline, CDR1 SGHNT and CDR2 YENEEA. V lost 5 bases and J lost 5, with 19 bases in between. There are 15 residues in the CDR3. The CDR3 DNA is TGTGCCAGCAGCGTCCGGGACACGGGCCCCCACGAGCAGTACTTC. This codes for CASSVRDTGPHEQYF.

The chain combines TRBV19 with TRBJ1-2, with D unclear. This CDR3 spans 14 amino acids. Per germline, CDR1 LNHDA and CDR2 SQIVND (reference sequence). The V end lost 7 bases, the J end lost 3 bases, and 15 bases lay between the germline ends. CDR3 DNA sequence: TGTGCCAGTATAAATGAAAACGACTACTATGGCTACACCTTC. Its protein is CASINENDYYGYTF.

Regarding this clone: The junction departs from germline at one end; a sequencing error may be responsible. J is TRBJ1-1 and V is TRBV3-1 (or the pseudogene TRBV3-2); D is unclear. This CDR3 spans 11 amino acids. Per the germline V gene, CDR1 is LGHDT and CDR2 is YNNKEL (reference sequence). The CDR3 loop reads CASKHSTGILF. The CDR3 DNA follows: TGTGCCAGCAAACATTCGACGGGGATCCTTTTT.

The chain carries TRBV11-2 and TRBJ1-2; no clear D gene. Germline loops: CDR1 SGHAT, CDR2 FQNNGV. With 4 bases removed from V and 1 base from J, the gap between germline ends came to 10 bases. The CDR3 extends over 14 amino acids. CDR3 residues: CASSSYSLNYGYTF. The CDR3 bases are TGTGCCAGCAGCTCGTACAGCCTTAACTATGGCTACACCTTC.

The chain joins TRBV11-3 to TRBJ1-2; TRBD1 is a possible D gene (6 bases). Germline-derived CDR1 and CDR2 are SGHNT and YENEEA. The CDR3 is made up of 15 amino acids. The germline V and J ends were trimmed by 2 bases and 13 bases, with 23 bases remaining between them. The CDR3 DNA reads as TGTGCCAGCAGCTTAAATTCCGGGGGCGCGGGATTTTGCACCTTC. It is translated as CASSLNSGGAGFCTF. The full variable domain, completed using reference TRBV11-3 and TRBJ1-2, is EAGVVQSPRYKIIEKKQPVAFWCNPISGHNTLYWYLQNLGQGPELLIRYENEEAVDDSQLPKDRFSAERLKGVDSTLKIQPAELGDSAVYLCASSLNSGGAGFCTFGSGTRLTVV.

V is TRBV30 and J is TRBJ1-1; D gene uncertain. Germline values: CDR1 GTSNPN, CDR2 SVGIG (reference sequence). There are 12 residues in the CDR3. V lost 0 bases to trimming and J lost 10 bases, with 12 bases between them. The CDR3 sequence is CAWSVGRVRAFF. CDR3 bases: TGTGCCTGGAGTGTAGGGCGGGTGAGAGCTTTCTTT.

The chain is built from TRBV19 and TRBJ1-5; D possibly corresponds to TRBD1 (6 bases). CDR3 length: 14 residues. Deletions cut 8 bases from V and 0 bases from J, with 11 bases between. Germline assignment: CDR1 LNHDA and CDR2 SQIVND (reference sequence). CDR3 residues: CASRRDISNQPQHF. The CDR3 region has the DNA TGTGCCAGTCGCCGGGACATTAGCAATCAGCCCCAGCATTTT.

This chain links TRBV7-3 with TRBJ2-3; unclear D gene. CDR3 length: 14 amino acids. Germline V gene sequence: CDR1 SGHTA, CDR2 FQGTGA. The V end was cut by 0 bases, the J end by 0 bases, with 4 bases between. The CDR3 nucleotides are TGTGCCAGCAGCTTAACGAGCAGCACAGATACGCAGTATTTT. Protein: CASSLTSSTDTQYF.

The chain links TRBV27 to TRBJ2-3, with D possibly called TRBD1 or TRBD2 (5 bases each). Deletions cut 6 bases from V and 9 bases from J, with 22 bases between. From germline, CDR1 is MNHEY and CDR2 SMNVEV (reference sequence). This CDR3 region has 15 residues. CDR3 DNA: TGTGCCAGCAGCCTCCTCGGACCAGACGGGGCAACGCAGTATTTT. Encoded protein: CASSLLGPDGATQYF.

The CDR3 protein is CSASPRVSNQPQHF. CDR3 in DNA: TGCAGTGCTAGTCCTCGAGTTAGCAATCAGCCCCAGCATTTT. The gene calls are TRBV20-1 and TRBJ1-5; D remains ambiguous. The CDR3 consists of 14 residues. V lost 3 bases to trimming and J lost 0 bases, with 9 bases between them. Germline lookup yields CDR1 DFQATT and CDR2 SNEGSKA (reference sequence).

This chain uses TRBV5-1 with TRBJ2-7; TRBD1 agrees at 11 bases. Germline assignment: CDR1 SGHRS and CDR2 YFSETQ. The junction had 7 bases not matched to a gene; V was cut back by 1 base and J by 1 base. CDR3 length equals 17 residues. CDR3: CASSLSSGTGGSYEQYF. The CDR3 DNA reads TGCGCCAGCAGCTTGTCCTCCGGGACAGGGGGGTCCTACGAGCAGTACTTC.

The chain employs TRBV4-1 and TRBJ2-1; TRBD2 aligns across 13 bases. The CDR3 is made up of 16 amino acids. The V gene end was trimmed by 2 bases and the J gene end by 5 bases; junction bases not matched to a gene: 3. Germline V gene data show CDR1 as MGHRA and CDR2 as YSYEKL. Here the CDR3 reads CASSQQGLAGNNEQFF. CDR3 sequence (DNA): TGCGCCAGCAGCCAACAGGGACTAGCGGGAAACAATGAGCAGTTCTTC.

The gene calls are TRBV7-9 and TRBJ2-1; 8 positions agree with TRBD1. Germline assignment: CDR1 SEHNR and CDR2 FQNEAQ (reference sequence). CDR3 length equals 17 residues. The trim removed 5 bases at V and 7 bases at J, leaving 16 bases unmatched. This CDR3 reads CASSPWGWDRRPNEQFF. The CDR3 region has the DNA TGTGCCAGCAGCCCGTGGGGGTGGGACAGGCGCCCTAATGAGCAGTTCTTC.

This chain links TRBV20-1 with TRBJ1-4, with D unresolved. Trimming pared 3 bases from V and 3 bases from J, leaving 2 bases between. Germline V CDR1 and CDR2: DFQATT, SNEGSKA (reference sequence). The CDR3 covers 11 residues. CDR3: CSARSNEKLFF. The CDR3 DNA is TGCAGTGCTAGGTCTAATGAAAAACTGTTTTTT.

This rearrangement joins TRBV19 to TRBJ2-1, with TRBD1 as a possible D gene (6 bases). V lost 5 bases and J 5 bases, leaving 10 bases between the germline ends. Germline lookup yields CDR1 LNHDA and CDR2 SQIVND (reference sequence). The CDR3 totals 13 residues. This CDR3 reads CASSFQGNNEQFF. The CDR3 nucleotides are TGTGCCAGTAGTTTCCAGGGGAACAATGAGCAGTTCTTC.

This clone was counted a few times. V and J are TRBV5-1 and TRBJ1-6, with D uncertain. The germline V and J ends were trimmed by 0 bases and 9 bases, with 13 bases remaining between them. This CDR3 contains 15 residues. CDR1 is SGHRS, CDR2 YFSETQ, per germline. The CDR3 DNA reads as TGCGCCAGCAGCTTGGAGGAGGGAAGTGGTTCACCCCTCCACTTT. This codes for CASSLEEGSGSPLHF.

The chain is built from TRBV30 and TRBJ1-5; no clear D. The length of the CDR3 is 14 residues. The germline V gene has CDR1 GTSNPN and CDR2 SVGIG (reference sequence). V was cut by 0 bases and J by 7 bases, with 13 bases left in between. DNA for the CDR3: TGTGCCTGGAGTGTACTGCTCAGGTCACAGCCCCAGCATTTT. Translating it yields CAWSVLLRSQPQHF. Full variable domain (remainder filled in from reference TRBV30 and TRBJ1-5): SQTIHQWPATLVQPVGSPLSLECTVEGTSNPNLYWYRQAAGRGLQLLFYSVGIGQISSEVPQNLSASRPQDRQFILSSKKLLLSDSGFYLCAWSVLLRSQPQHFGDGTRLSIL.

The chain recombines TRBV9 with TRBJ1-5; D is unresolved. Germline loops: CDR1 SGDLS, CDR2 YYNGEE. The CDR3 runs to 13 residues. Trimming took off 2 bases at V and 0 bases at J, with 3 bases between the two ends. The CDR3 DNA reads as TGTGCCAGCAGCGTGTCTAGCAATCAGCCCCAGCATTTT. Its protein is CASSVSSNQPQHF. Using reference TRBV9 and TRBJ1-5 for the parts outside the CDR3, the full variable domain is DSGVTQTPKHLITATGQRVTLRCSPRSGDLSVYWYQQSLDQGLQFLIQYYNGEERAKGNILERFSAQQFPDLHSELNLSSLELGDSALYFCASSVSSNQPQHFGDGTRLSIL.